A selection of T cell receptor beta chains follows, all from one sample in a study of PD-1 blockade in classical Hodgkin lymphoma. Only in-frame clones appear in the TCRdb table, and some are missing; sequencing was by immunoSEQ multiplex PCR. This sample has more than 90,000 clones, with around 88% found just once. The sample was peripheral blood mononuclear cells (PBMCs), taken before the second cycle of nivolumab. These receptors came from a human donor with classical Hodgkin lymphoma. Each CDR3 is given with its conserved first and last residue. The D gene is left open where the match is weak. A row's size may be missing; if present it is once, few, many or a size class.

TRBV10-3,-,TRBJ1-2,-,CAISEGNYGYTF,TGTGCCATCAGTGAAGGGAACTATGGCTACACCTTC
TRBV11-2,TRBD1,TRBJ1-2,-,CASSPIGGGGNGYTF,TGTGCCAGCAGCCCAATCGGGGGAGGGGGCAATGGCTACACCTTC
TRBV27,-,TRBJ1-2,-,CASSSDSSYGYTF,TGTGCCAGCAGTTCGGACAGCAGCTATGGCTACACCTTC
TRBV19,-,TRBJ2-1,-,CASSIETPGARNEQFF,TGTGCCAGTAGTATAGAAACCCCAGGGGCTCGGAATGAGCAGTTCTTC
TRBV6-1,-,TRBJ1-3,-,CASSEAPRGFSGNTIYF,TGTGCCAGCAGTGAAGCCCCGCGGGGCTTCTCTGGAAACACCATATATTTT
TRBV30,-,TRBJ1-5,-,CAWSATVRDQPQHF,TGTGCCTGGAGTGCGACGGTTAGGGATCAGCCCCAGCATTTT
TRBV2,-,TRBJ1-2,-,CASSDPGTYGYTF,TGTGCCAGCAGTGACCCCGGGACGTATGGCTACACCTTC
TRBV4-3,-,TRBJ1-2,-,CASSQDGVGPYGYTF,TGCGCCAGCAGCCAAGATGGGGTAGGACCCTATGGCTACACCTTC
TRBV5-6,-,TRBJ2-4,-,CASSPNWGRTALAKNIQYF,TGTGCCAGCAGCCCAAACTGGGGCCGGACAGCTTTAGCCAAAAACATTCAGTACTTC
TRBV5-6,-,TRBJ1-2,-,CASSLDPLTTNYGYTF,TGTGCCAGCAGCTTGGATCCGCTAACAACTAACTATGGCTACACCTTC
TRBV5-4,-,TRBJ2-3,once,CASSSDSRSTDTQYF,TGTGCCAGCAGCTCGGACAGCCGCAGCACAGATACGCAGTATTTT
TRBV7-8,-,TRBJ2-1,-,CASRGVGGDEQFF,TGTGCCAGCAGAGGCGTGGGGGGCGATGAGCAGTTCTTC
TRBV30,-,TRBJ2-2,-,CAWVPINTGELFF,TGTGCCTGGGTCCCGATTAACACCGGGGAGCTGTTTTTT
TRBV4-1,-,TRBJ1-4,-,CASSPPLQEGTEKLFF,TGCGCCAGCAGCCCGCCTCTACAGGAGGGAACAGAAAAACTGTTTTTT
TRBV7-7,TRBD1,TRBJ2-2,-,CASSLAAGTGSPGELFF,TGTGCCAGCAGCTTAGCCGCCGGGACAGGGTCTCCCGGGGAGCTGTTTTTT
TRBV14,TRBD1,TRBJ2-7,-,CASSHRDRAYEQYF,TGTGCCAGCAGCCACCGGGACAGAGCCTACGAGCAGTACTTC
TRBV25-1,-,TRBJ2-1,few,CASSEGHEEPYNEQFF,TGTGCCAGCAGTGAGGGGCACGAGGAGCCCTACAATGAGCAGTTCTTC
TRBV6-5,-,TRBJ2-2,once,CASSYGGFQTGELFF,TGTGCCAGCAGTTACGGGGGATTTCAGACCGGGGAGCTGTTTTTT
TRBV30,-,TRBJ2-3,-,CAWNPLGGGTDTQYF,TGTGCCTGGAACCCCCTAGGGGGGGGGACAGATACGCAGTATTTT
TRBV5-1,TRBD1,TRBJ2-5,-,CASSLEGGVQWETQYF,TGCGCCAGCAGCTTGGAAGGGGGCGTTCAGTGGGAGACCCAGTACTTC
TRBV6-6,-,TRBJ1-6,-,CASSRRGDSPLHF,TGTGCCAGCAGTCGCAGGGGTGATTCACCCCTCCACTTT
TRBV19,-,TRBJ1-5,-,CASSPKGFSNQPQHF,TGTGCCAGTTCTCCGAAGGGTTTCAGCAATCAGCCCCAGCATTTT
TRBV7-3,-,TRBJ2-2,-,CASSLDGELFF,TGTGCCAGCAGCTTGGACGGGGAGCTGTTTTTT
TRBV9,TRBD1,TRBJ1-4,-,CASSYGTANEKLFF,TGTGCCAGCAGTTACGGGACAGCCAATGAAAAACTGTTTTTT
TRBV7-9,TRBD1,TRBJ1-1,-,CASSTRGTGGYTEAFF,TGTGCCAGCAGCACACGCGGGACAGGGGGCTACACTGAAGCTTTCTTT
TRBV13,TRBD2,TRBJ2-1,-,CASSLGTSGGAHEQFF,TGTGCCAGCAGCTTAGGGACTAGCGGGGGGGCCCATGAGCAGTTCTTC
TRBV18,-,TRBJ1-2,-,CASSPPGGLISYTF,TGTGCCAGCTCACCACCGGGGGGGCTTATAAGCTACACCTTC
TRBV28,TRBD1,TRBJ2-7,-,CATLRGGQDRDEQYF,TGTGCCACCCTACGTGGGGGACAGGATAGGGACGAGCAGTACTTC
TRBV21-1,-,TRBJ2-7,-,CASSKVWQGRPYEQYF,TGTGCCAGCAGCAAAGTATGGCAGGGGCGCCCCTACGAGCAGTACTTC
TRBV12-5,TRBD1,TRBJ2-7,-,CASGLVLGQGIDEQYF,TGTGCTAGTGGTTTGGTACTGGGACAGGGCATTGACGAGCAGTACTTC
TRBV5-1,-,TRBJ1-1,-,CASSLAVWDTEAFF,TGCGCCAGCAGCTTGGCCGTATGGGACACTGAAGCTTTCTTT
TRBV10-3,-,TRBJ1-3,-,CAISESGGEAGNTIYF,TGTGCCATCAGTGAGTCGGGGGGAGAGGCTGGAAACACCATATATTTT
TRBV6-5,TRBD1,TRBJ2-2,-,CASSYYRTGGIGELFF,TGTGCCAGCAGTTACTATCGGACAGGGGGCATCGGGGAGCTGTTTTTT
TRBV5-1,-,TRBJ2-3,-,CASSTPTDSTDTQYF,TGCGCCAGCAGCACACCGACAGATTCCACAGATACGCAGTATTTT
TRBV2,TRBD2,TRBJ2-1,-,CASSESSGYSYNEQFF,TGTGCCAGCAGTGAATCTAGCGGGTACTCCTACAATGAGCAGTTCTTC
TRBV7-9,TRBD1,TRBJ1-1,-,CASSFVVGGYLRAFF,TGTGCCAGCAGCTTCGTGGTAGGGGGCTATCTGAGAGCTTTCTTT
TRBV10-1,-,TRBJ1-1,-,CASRKALNTEAFF,TGCGCCAGCAGGAAGGCTTTGAACACTGAAGCTTTCTTT
TRBV19,TRBD1,TRBJ1-1,few,CASRGQMNTEAFF,TGTGCCAGTAGGGGACAGATGAACACTGAAGCTTTCTTT
TRBV4-1,-,TRBJ1-1,-,CASSQAMRERERNTEAFF,TGCGCCAGCAGCCAAGCGATGCGGGAGAGGGAACGGAACACTGAAGCTTTCTTT
TRBV19,-,TRBJ1-5,-,CASATPSSLNQPQHF,TGTGCCAGCGCCACACCCAGTTCGCTAAATCAGCCCCAGCATTTT
TRBV30,TRBD2,TRBJ2-3,-,CAWSVLAGADTQYF,TGTGCCTGGAGTGTCTTAGCGGGGGCAGATACGCAGTATTTT
TRBV9,-,TRBJ2-2,-,CASSDFRHPGELFF,TGTGCCAGCAGCGACTTCCGGCACCCCGGGGAGCTGTTTTTT
TRBV6-5,-,TRBJ2-3,-,CASSLGGPGTDTQYF,TGTGCCAGCAGTCTGGGTGGCCCGGGCACAGATACGCAGTATTTT
TRBV19,-,TRBJ1-2,-,CASTSADRPPFGYTF,TGTGCCAGTACCTCAGCCGACAGACCTCCGTTTGGCTACACCTTC
TRBV12-5,-,TRBJ1-4,-,CASDNSEGEKLFF,TGTGCTAGTGACAACTCAGAGGGTGAAAAACTGTTTTTT
TRBV4-2,-,TRBJ2-1,-,CASSQDFGAGITYNEQFF,TGTGCCAGCAGCCAAGATTTCGGGGCGGGGATTACCTACAATGAGCAGTTCTTC
TRBV13,TRBD1,TRBJ2-7,few,CASSRRTGGAEQYF,TGTGCCAGCAGCCGACGGACAGGGGGGGCCGAGCAGTACTTC
TRBV11-2,TRBD1,TRBJ1-3,-,CASSLAGGSGNTIYF,TGTGCCAGCAGCTTGGCAGGGGGCTCTGGAAACACCATATATTTT
TRBV6-1,-,TRBJ1-3,-,CASSGNTIYF,TGTGCCAGCAGTGGAAACACCATATATTTT
TRBV7-2,TRBD1,TRBJ1-2,-,CASSPDRGNLVGYTF,TGTGCCAGCAGCCCGGACAGGGGCAACCTAGTGGGCTACACCTTC
TRBV5-1,-,TRBJ1-1,-,CASSLLVVGFEAFF,TGCGCCAGCAGCTTACTGGTTGTCGGATTTGAAGCTTTCTTT
TRBV27,-,TRBJ1-2,many,CASSLSWTTNYGYTF,TGTGCCAGCAGTTTATCCTGGACAACTAACTATGGCTACACCTTC
TRBV6-1,TRBD2,TRBJ2-7,-,CASSEIQRGTAYEQYF,TGTGCCAGCAGTGAAATCCAGCGGGGGACCGCCTACGAGCAGTACTTC